The clone carrying this T cell receptor (beta chain) was detected a few times. As yet, its antigen is unknown. The record originates from a study of beta chain features in type 1 diabetes. Study-level points and caveats: Diminished insertions and augmented deletions at VDJ junctions characterized type 1 diabetes patients.

The V end lost 2 bases, the J end lost 1 base, and 5 bases lay between the germline ends. Germline assignment: CDR1 GTSNPN and CDR2 SVGIG (reference sequence). There are 12 residues in the CDR3. Expressed TCRB transcripts were sequenced because the isolated RNA had all been reverse transcribed beforehand. The method was immunoSEQ multiplex PCR; TCRdb's version includes in-frame clones alone and lacks a portion of them. Of just over 450,000 clones in the sample, approximately 28% are singletons; the top ten hold roughly 0.06%. V and J are TRBV30 and TRBJ1-1, with unresolved D. The clonotype originates from a man younger than 35 in good health. The sequenced material came from naive CD4+ T cells from blood. The CDR3 nucleotides read TGTGCCTGGAGTCCAGAGAACACTGAAGCTTTCTTT. It translates to CAWSPENTEAFF. The full variable domain, its missing parts supplied by reference TRBV30 and TRBJ1-1, is SQTIHQWPATLVQPVGSPLSLECTVEGTSNPNLYWYRQAAGRGLQLLFYSVGIGQISSEVPQNLSASRPQDRQFILSSKKLLLSDSGFYLCAWSPENTEAFFGQGTRLTVV.